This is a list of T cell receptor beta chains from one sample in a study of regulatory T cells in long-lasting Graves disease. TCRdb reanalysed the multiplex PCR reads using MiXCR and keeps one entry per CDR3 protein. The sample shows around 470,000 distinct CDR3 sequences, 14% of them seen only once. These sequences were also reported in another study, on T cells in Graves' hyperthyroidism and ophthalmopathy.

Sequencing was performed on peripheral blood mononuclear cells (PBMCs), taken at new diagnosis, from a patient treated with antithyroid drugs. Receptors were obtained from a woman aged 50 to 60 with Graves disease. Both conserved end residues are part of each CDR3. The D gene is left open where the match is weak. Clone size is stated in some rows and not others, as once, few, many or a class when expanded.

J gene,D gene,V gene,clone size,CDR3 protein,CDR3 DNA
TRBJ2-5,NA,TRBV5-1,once,CASSLVPQGGQETQYF,TGCGCCAGCAGCTTGGTTCCCCAGGGTGGGCAAGAGACCCAGTACTTC
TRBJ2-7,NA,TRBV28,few,CASRPSGDGTYEQYF,TGTGCCAGCAGACCCTCCGGGGACGGAACCTACGAGCAGTACTTC
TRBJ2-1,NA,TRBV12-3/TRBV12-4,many,CASAAEHSYNEQFF,TGTGCCAGCGCGGCGGAACACTCCTACAATGAGCAGTTCTTC
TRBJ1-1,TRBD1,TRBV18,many,CASSLSQGDTEAFF,TGTGCCAGCTCACTTAGCCAGGGGGACACTGAAGCTTTCTTT
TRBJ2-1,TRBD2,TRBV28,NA,CASSSSGSRKGDNEQFF,TGTGCCAGCAGTTCTAGCGGGAGTCGAAAAGGGGACAATGAGCAGTTCTTC
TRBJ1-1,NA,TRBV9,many,CASSPTSGRWTEAFF,TGTGCCAGCAGCCCCACATCAGGGCGTTGGACTGAAGCTTTCTTT
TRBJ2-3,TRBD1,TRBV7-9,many,CASRRTQGAPTTSTDTQYF,TGTGCCAGCAGAAGGACCCAGGGGGCACCGACGACTAGCACAGATACGCAGTATTTT
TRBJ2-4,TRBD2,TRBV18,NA,CASSPEGAISGGLKNIQYF,TGTGCCAGCTCACCGGAGGGGGCGATTAGCGGGGGACTCAAAAACATTCAGTACTTC
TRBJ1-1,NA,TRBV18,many,CASSRGREEAFF,TGTGCCAGCTCCAGGGGACGGGAAGAAGCTTTCTTT
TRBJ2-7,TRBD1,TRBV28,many,CASHRGTEAYEQYF,TGTGCCAGCCACAGGGGGACAGAAGCCTACGAGCAGTACTTC
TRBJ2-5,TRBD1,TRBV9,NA,CASGGQAAGQETQYF,TGTGCCAGCGGGGGACAGGCGGCAGGTCAAGAGACCCAGTACTTC
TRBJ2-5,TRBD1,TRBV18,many,CASSLAEKQGETQYF,TGTGCCAGCTCCTTGGCGGAGAAACAGGGGGAGACCCAGTACTTC
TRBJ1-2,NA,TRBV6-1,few,CATGTDPGYTF,TGTGCCACCGGAACAGACCCTGGCTACACCTTC
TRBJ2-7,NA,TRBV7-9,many,CASSLYAYEQYF,TGTGCCAGCAGCTTATATGCCTACGAGCAGTACTTC
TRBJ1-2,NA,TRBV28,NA,CASSPPGQYGYTF,TGTGCCAGCAGTCCCCCCGGGCAATATGGCTACACCTTC
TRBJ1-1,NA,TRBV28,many,CASMGHLNTEAFF,TGTGCCAGCATGGGACATTTGAACACTGAAGCTTTCTTT
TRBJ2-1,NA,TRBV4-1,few,CASSVRPSGEQFF,TGCGCCAGCAGCGTTCGCCCATCGGGTGAGCAGTTCTTC
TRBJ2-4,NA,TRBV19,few,CASSIVGHNVAKNIQYF,TGTGCCAGTAGTATAGTTGGACACAATGTAGCCAAAAACATTCAGTACTTC
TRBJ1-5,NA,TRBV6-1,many,CASSPSEFQPQHF,TGTGCCAGCAGCCCAAGTGAGTTCCAGCCCCAGCATTTT
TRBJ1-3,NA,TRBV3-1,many,CASSQDINSGNTIYF,TGTGCCAGCAGCCAAGACATCAACTCTGGAAACACCATATATTTT
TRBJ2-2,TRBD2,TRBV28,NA,CASSYPGLAGVSTGELFF,TGTGCCAGCAGTTACCCGGGACTAGCGGGAGTCTCAACCGGGGAGCTGTTTTTT
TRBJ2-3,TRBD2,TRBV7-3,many,CASSSSGVSTDTQYF,TGTGCCAGCAGCAGTAGCGGGGTTAGCACAGATACGCAGTATTTT
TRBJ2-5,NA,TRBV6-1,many,CASSERTDQETQYF,TGTGCCAGCAGTGAACGTACGGACCAAGAGACCCAGTACTTC
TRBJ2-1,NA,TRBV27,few,CASEGGNEQFF,TGTGCCAGCGAGGGGGGCAATGAGCAGTTCTTC
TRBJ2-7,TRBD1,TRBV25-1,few,CASSEEDRPYEQYF,TGTGCCAGCAGTGAAGAGGACAGGCCCTACGAGCAGTACTTC
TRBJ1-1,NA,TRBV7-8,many,CASSLVDSRNTEAFF,TGTGCCAGCAGCTTAGTTGACAGCCGGAACACTGAAGCTTTCTTT
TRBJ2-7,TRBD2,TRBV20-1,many,CSARGVAGGSHEQYF,TGCAGTGCTAGAGGGGTGGCGGGAGGGTCTCACGAGCAGTACTTC
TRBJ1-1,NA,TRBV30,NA,CAWRTGGNTEAFF,TGTGCCTGGAGAACGGGGGGTAACACTGAAGCTTTCTTT
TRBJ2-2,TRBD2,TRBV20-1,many,CSARHPRGLAGDVAGELFF,TGCAGTGCTAGACATCCTCGGGGACTAGCGGGAGATGTAGCCGGGGAGCTGTTTTTT
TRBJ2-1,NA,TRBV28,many,CASRLGGVNEQFF,TGTGCCAGCAGGCTTGGGGGAGTCAATGAGCAGTTCTTC
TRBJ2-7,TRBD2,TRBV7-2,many,CASSLRPVGRTFNSYEQYF,TGTGCCAGCAGCTTACGCCCAGTCGGGAGGACCTTTAACTCCTACGAGCAGTACTTC
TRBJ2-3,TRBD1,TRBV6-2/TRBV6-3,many,CASRRQGPYTDTQYF,TGTGCCAGCAGACGACAGGGCCCCTACACAGATACGCAGTATTTT
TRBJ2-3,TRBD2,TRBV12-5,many,CASGLTITGTSGRGRTDTQYF,TGTGCTAGTGGTTTGACAATTACGGGGACTAGCGGGAGAGGGAGAACAGATACGCAGTATTTT
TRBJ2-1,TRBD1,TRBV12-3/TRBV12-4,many,CASTLWGTGVYEQFF,TGTGCCAGCACCCTGTGGGGGACAGGGGTGTATGAGCAGTTCTTC
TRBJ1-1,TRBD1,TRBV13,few,CASSRDRGGTEAFF,TGTGCCAGCAGCCGCGACAGGGGAGGCACTGAAGCTTTCTTT
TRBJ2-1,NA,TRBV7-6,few,CASSLSGYEQFF,TGTGCCAGCAGCCTCTCAGGGTATGAGCAGTTCTTC
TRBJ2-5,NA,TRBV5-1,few,CASSRQGGSPQETQYF,TGCGCCAGCAGTCGCCAGGGGGGATCCCCTCAAGAGACCCAGTACTTC
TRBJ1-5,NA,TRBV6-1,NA,CASSHGGQPQHF,TGTGCCAGCAGTCATGGAGGTCAGCCCCAGCATTTT
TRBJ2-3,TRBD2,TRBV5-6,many,CASSLWSPRRAGALDTQYF,TGTGCCAGCAGCTTGTGGTCCCCCCGGCGGGCGGGAGCGCTCGATACGCAGTATTTT
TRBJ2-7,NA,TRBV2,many,CASSDFATYEQYF,TGTGCCAGCAGTGACTTCGCCACCTACGAGCAGTACTTC
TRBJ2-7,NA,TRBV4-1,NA,CASSQGGRNEQYF,TGCGCCAGCAGCCAAGGAGGACGAAACGAGCAGTACTTC
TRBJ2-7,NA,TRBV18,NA,CASSPLDTRSYEQYF,TGTGCCAGCTCACCGCTGGACACCAGATCCTACGAGCAGTACTTC
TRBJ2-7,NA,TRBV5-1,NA,CASSLGQELLSYEQYF,TGCGCCAGCAGCTTGGGACAGGAGCTCCTCTCCTACGAGCAGTACTTC
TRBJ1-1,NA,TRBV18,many,CASSPLGAQNTEAFF,TGTGCCAGCTCACCACTGGGGGCGCAGAACACTGAAGCTTTCTTT
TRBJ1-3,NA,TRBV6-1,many,CASSPEPGTSGNTIYF,TGTGCCAGCAGTCCAGAACCTGGAACGTCTGGAAACACCATATATTTT
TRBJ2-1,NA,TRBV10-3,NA,CAISPQGGVDNEQFF,TGTGCCATCAGCCCTCAGGGGGGAGTTGACAATGAGCAGTTCTTC
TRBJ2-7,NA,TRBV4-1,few,CASSQVGGLAGEQYF,TGCGCCAGCAGCCAAGTCGGCGGGCTAGCCGGCGAGCAGTACTTC
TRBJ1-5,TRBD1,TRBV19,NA,CASRGTGTGKEQPQHF,TGTGCCAGTAGGGGCACCGGGACAGGGAAGGAGCAGCCCCAGCATTTT
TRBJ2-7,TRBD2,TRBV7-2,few,CASSLVVTSGGSYEQYF,TGTGCCAGCAGCTTAGTGGTGACTAGCGGGGGATCCTACGAGCAGTACTTC
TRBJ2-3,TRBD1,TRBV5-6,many,CASSLGPGGTTDTQYF,TGTGCCAGCAGCTTGGGCCCAGGGGGAACCACAGATACGCAGTATTTT
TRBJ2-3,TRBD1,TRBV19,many,CASSSPGQSTDTQYF,TGTGCCAGTAGTTCTCCGGGACAGAGCACAGATACGCAGTATTTT
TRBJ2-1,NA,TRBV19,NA,CASSTTGLEQFF,TGTGCCAGTAGTACGACAGGATTAGAGCAGTTCTTC
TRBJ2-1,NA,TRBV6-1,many,CASSEQPGLYNEQFF,TGTGCCAGCAGTGAACAACCGGGACTCTACAATGAGCAGTTCTTC
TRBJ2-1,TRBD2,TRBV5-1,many,CASSFAAGLAGGRFF,TGCGCCAGCAGCTTCGCCGCGGGACTAGCGGGAGGACGGTTCTTC